This TCR beta chain was identified in a study of radiotherapy plus CTLA-4 blockade in lung cancer. Study conclusions and caveats: With interferon-beta, early dynamics of blood T cell clones were reported to best predict response.

In regard to this clone: As yet, its antigen is unknown.

Losses at the gene ends were 2 bases for V and 3 bases for J; bases not matched to a gene: 4. The V gene's germline CDR1 is SGDLS and CDR2 YYNGEE. The CDR3 contains 15 residues. The method was immunoSEQ multiplex PCR; TCRdb's version includes in-frame clones alone and lacks a portion of them. Of about 120,000 clones detected, about 87% appear once; the ten largest clones hold approximately 6.6%. This TCR was recovered from a human donor with non-small cell lung cancer that progressed on radiotherapy plus ipilimumab. The material sequenced was peripheral blood, taken from a patient treated with radiotherapy plus ipilimumab. The rearrangement links TRBV9 to TRBJ2-2; 7 nucleotides align to TRBD2. The CDR3 here is CASSVSSGDTGELFF. For the CDR3, the DNA is TGTGCCAGCAGCGTCTCTAGCGGAGACACCGGGGAGCTGTTTTTT.